This T cell receptor beta chain was recovered during a study of post-analysis software for immune sequencing data. As for the study in general: The study covered relapsing-remitting, secondary progressive and progressive-relapsing courses of multiple sclerosis.

The germline V gene encodes CDR1 MNHEY and CDR2 SVGAGI. This CDR3 is built from 14 residues. V lost 5 bases, J lost 5 bases, and 15 bases lay in between. On this clonotype itself: Its antigen is unidentified.

Findings and limits, study-wide: TRBV5-6, TRBV5-1 and TRBV20-1 belonged to a set of roughly 5 TRBV segments that were more frequent in patients than controls. Samples made in the same batch grouped tightly together by F measure. Controls had significantly higher normalized Chao1 diversity than multiple sclerosis patients.

The TCR beta cDNA libraries carried unique molecular identifiers. Input populations of 1 to 10 million T cells gave rise to 500,000 to 600,000 cDNA molecules. TCRdb reanalysed the PCR reads using MiXCR and keeps one entry per CDR3 protein. The sample has 750,000 to 950,000 distinct CDR3 sequences, roughly 50% seen once; the top ten hold approximately 4.2%. The receptor was derived from a girl aged 5-17 years with multiple sclerosis. The rearrangement uses TRBV6-5 and TRBJ2-5; D uncertain. The sequenced material came from blood. The CDR3 reads CASSPFPTRETQYF. The CDR3 DNA follows: TGTGCCAGCAGTCCTTTCCCGACGAGGGAGACCCAGTACTTC.